This is a list of T cell receptor beta chains from one sample in a study of cytotoxic CD8 clonotypes in ibrutinib-treated CLL. Measured with immunoSEQ multiplex PCR; TCRdb has only the in-frame clones, and not every one. The sample has roughly 70,000 clones; more than 75% are singletons. The starting material was PBMCs, obtained at disease progression, from a patient treated with ibrutinib. Receptors were obtained from a human donor with chronic lymphocytic leukemia. Both conserved end residues are part of each CDR3. The D gene is left open where the match is weak. Some rows have no size entry. The others give once, few or many, or a class for an expanded clone.

size	D	J	V	DNA	CDR3
.	.	TRBJ2-1	TRBV19	TGTGCCAGTCTAAGGGGTCCCTCCTACAATGAGCAGTTCTTC	CASLRGPSYNEQFF
once	.	TRBJ1-2	TRBV5-4	TGTGCCAGCAGCGGTCTACAGGGAGTGGTTGGCTACACCTTC	CASSGLQGVVGYTF
.	.	TRBJ2-7	TRBV30	TGTGCCTGGAGTTTTGCTAACGAGCAGTACTTC	CAWSFANEQYF
.	TRBD1	TRBJ1-4	TRBV29-1	TGCAGCGTGCCCTTTGGACAGGGTGGAGGTGAAAAACTGTTTTTT	CSVPFGQGGGEKLFF
few	.	TRBJ1-6	TRBV6-5	TGTGCCAGCAGGCCGGAGGGGTTTTCACCCCTCCACTTT	CASRPEGFSPLHF
.	.	TRBJ2-5	TRBV27	TGTGCCAGCAGTTTAAGGGGGGGTGGCCAAGAGACCCAGTACTTC	CASSLRGGGQETQYF
.	TRBD1	TRBJ2-7	TRBV19	TGTGCCAGTAGTATGGCGACAGGGGGGTTCTACGAGCAGTACTTC	CASSMATGGFYEQYF
few	TRBD1	TRBJ1-5	TRBV19	TGTGCCAGTAGTACCCGGACAGGGGTGAACAATCAGCCCCAGCATTTT	CASSTRTGVNNQPQHF
.	.	TRBJ1-4	TRBV5-1	TGCGCCAGCAGCAGCAGCGGGGAAAAACTGTTTTTT	CASSSSGEKLFF
once	TRBD2	TRBJ2-1	TRBV5-1	TGCGCCAGCAGCTTGCTTGCGGGGGGCTCCTACAATGAGCAGTTCTTC	CASSLLAGGSYNEQFF
.	.	TRBJ2-5	TRBV5-1	TGCGCCAGCAGCCCTGGGGGTCAAGAGACCCAGTACTTC	CASSPGGQETQYF
.	TRBD1	TRBJ2-7	TRBV5-8	TGTGCCAGCAGCCGCGGGACAGGGGCCTACGAGCAGTACTTC	CASSRGTGAYEQYF
.	TRBD2	TRBJ2-2	TRBV7-6	TGTGCCAGCAGCTTAGAACTAGCGGGGAACACCGGGGAGCTGTTTTTT	CASSLELAGNTGELFF
.	TRBD1	TRBJ2-5	TRBV5-6	TGTGCCAGCAGCTTGGGAGCCAGGGGGGAGACCCAGTACTTC	CASSLGARGETQYF
.	TRBD1	TRBJ1-2	TRBV18	TGTGCCAGCTCTAAAGCGCAGGGGGAATATGGCTACACCTTC	CASSKAQGEYGYTF
.	.	TRBJ2-5	TRBV7-6	TGTGCCAGCAGCTTAGCGGCGGGACAGCAAGAGACCCAGTACTTC	CASSLAAGQQETQYF
.	TRBD2	TRBJ2-1	TRBV6-4	TGTGCCAGCAGTGAAGGGACTAGCGGCTTCAATGAGCAGTTCTTC	CASSEGTSGFNEQFF
once	.	TRBJ2-3	TRBV5-1	TGCGCCAGCAGTTTACAGGGGAGGGATACGCAGTATTTT	CASSLQGRDTQYF
.	.	TRBJ2-3	TRBV4-1	TGCGCCAGCAGCCAAGTCGGAACAGATACGCAGTATTTT	CASSQVGTDTQYF
.	.	TRBJ1-3	TRBV19	TGTGCCAGTAGTATAGGTTTCCTGAGTTCTGGAAACACCATATATTTT	CASSIGFLSSGNTIYF
.	.	TRBJ1-1	TRBV6-5	TGTGCCAGCAGGGAAAGGGGCGGGTACACTGAAGCTTTCTTT	CASRERGGYTEAFF
.	.	TRBJ2-1	TRBV5-6	TGTGCCAGCAGGCGACTAGCCTACAATGAGCAGTTCTTC	CASRRLAYNEQFF
.	.	TRBJ2-7	TRBV28	TGTGCCAGCAGTCGGCACGACAGGCATGCTGGCGAGCAGTACTTC	CASSRHDRHAGEQYF
.	TRBD1	TRBJ1-2	TRBV29-1	TGCAGCGTCGGCGACAGGGGATATGGCTACACCTTC	CSVGDRGYGYTF
few	TRBD1	TRBJ2-7	TRBV5-1	TGCGCCAGCAGCTTCTCGGTCCCGGGACAGGGAGCCTACGAGCAGTACTTC	CASSFSVPGQGAYEQYF
.	TRBD2	TRBJ2-5	TRBV15	TGTGCCACCAGCAGAGTGGTAGCGGGGGGGAGGGGGACCCAGTACTTC	CATSRVVAGGRGTQYF
once	.	TRBJ2-1	TRBV4-1	TGCGCCAGCAGCCAAGAAGGTCTCCTGGATGAGCAGTTCTTC	CASSQEGLLDEQFF
.	TRBD1	TRBJ2-3	TRBV18	TGTGCCAGCTCAAAAACAGGGGGCACAGATACGCAGTATTTT	CASSKTGGTDTQYF